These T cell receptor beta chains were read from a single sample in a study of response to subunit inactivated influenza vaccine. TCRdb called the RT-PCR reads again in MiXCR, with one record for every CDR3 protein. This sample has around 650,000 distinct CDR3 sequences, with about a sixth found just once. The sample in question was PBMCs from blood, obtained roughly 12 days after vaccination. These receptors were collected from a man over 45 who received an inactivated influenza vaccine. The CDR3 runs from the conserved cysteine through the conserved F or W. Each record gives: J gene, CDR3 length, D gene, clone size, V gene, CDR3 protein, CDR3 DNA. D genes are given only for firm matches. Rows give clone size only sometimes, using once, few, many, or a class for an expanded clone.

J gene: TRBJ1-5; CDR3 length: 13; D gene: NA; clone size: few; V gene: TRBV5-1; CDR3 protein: CASSFEFNQPQHF; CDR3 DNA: TGCGCCAGCAGCTTTGAGTTCAATCAGCCCCAGCATTTT
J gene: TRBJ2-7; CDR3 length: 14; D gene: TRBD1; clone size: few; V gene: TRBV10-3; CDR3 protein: CAISAPDRAYEQYF; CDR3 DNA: TGTGCCATCAGTGCACCCGACAGGGCCTACGAGCAGTACTTC
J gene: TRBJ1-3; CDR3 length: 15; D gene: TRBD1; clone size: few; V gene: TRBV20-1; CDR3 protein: CSARLWTGAGNTIYF; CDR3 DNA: TGCAGTGCTAGACTGTGGACAGGGGCTGGAAACACCATATATTTT
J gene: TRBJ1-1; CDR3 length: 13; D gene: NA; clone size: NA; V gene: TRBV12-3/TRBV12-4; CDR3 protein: CASSFGGPGVAFF; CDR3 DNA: TGTGCCAGCAGTTTTGGTGGGCCGGGGGTAGCTTTCTTT
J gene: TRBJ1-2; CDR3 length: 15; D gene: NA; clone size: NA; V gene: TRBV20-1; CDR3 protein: CSAREKGSPPYGYTF; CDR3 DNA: TGCAGTGCTAGAGAAAAGGGGAGCCCCCCCTATGGCTACACCTTC
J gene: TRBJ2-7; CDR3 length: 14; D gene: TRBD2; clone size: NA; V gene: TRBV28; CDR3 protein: CASSGLDPPGEQYF; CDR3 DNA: TGTGCCAGCAGTGGACTAGACCCACCGGGGGAGCAGTACTTC
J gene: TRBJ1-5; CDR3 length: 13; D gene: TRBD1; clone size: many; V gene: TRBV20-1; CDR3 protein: CSARVTGEQPQHF; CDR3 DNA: TGCAGTGCTAGAGTAACAGGGGAACAGCCCCAGCATTTT
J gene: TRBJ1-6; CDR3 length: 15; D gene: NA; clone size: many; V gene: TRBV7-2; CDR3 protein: CASSLGNSGRSPLHF; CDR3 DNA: TGTGCCAGCAGCTTAGGAAACTCCGGTCGGTCACCCCTCCACTTT
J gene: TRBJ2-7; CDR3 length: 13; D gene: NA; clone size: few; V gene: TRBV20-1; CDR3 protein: CSARAGQIAEQYF; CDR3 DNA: TGCAGTGCTAGAGCCGGACAAATAGCCGAGCAGTACTTC
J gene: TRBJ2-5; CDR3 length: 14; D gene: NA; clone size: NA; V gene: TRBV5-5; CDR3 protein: CASSPLGTLKTQYF; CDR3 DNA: TGTGCCAGCAGCCCCCTCGGGACGCTTAAGACCCAGTACTTC
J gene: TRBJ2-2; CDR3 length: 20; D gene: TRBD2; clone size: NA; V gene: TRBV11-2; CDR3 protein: CASSLGAFRTSGGPTGELFF; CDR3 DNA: TGTGCCAGCAGCTTAGGGGCCTTCCGGACTAGCGGGGGTCCGACCGGGGAGCTGTTTTTT
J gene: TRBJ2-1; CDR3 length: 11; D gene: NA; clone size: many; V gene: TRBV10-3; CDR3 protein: CATLAGSEQFF; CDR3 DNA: TGTGCCACCCTGGCGGGGTCTGAGCAGTTCTTC
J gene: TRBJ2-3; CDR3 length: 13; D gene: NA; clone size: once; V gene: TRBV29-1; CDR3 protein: CSVDERGTDTQYF; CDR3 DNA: TGCAGCGTGGACGAGCGGGGCACAGATACGCAGTATTTT
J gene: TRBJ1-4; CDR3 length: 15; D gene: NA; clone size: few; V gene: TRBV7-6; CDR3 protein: CASSLAFAAAGKLFF; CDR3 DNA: TGTGCCAGCAGCTTAGCATTTGCGGCCGCGGGAAAACTGTTTTTT
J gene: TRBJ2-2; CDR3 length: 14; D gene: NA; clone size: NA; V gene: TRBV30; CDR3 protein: CAWSWGSGPGELFF; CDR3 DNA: TGTGCCTGGAGTTGGGGAAGCGGACCCGGGGAGCTGTTTTTT
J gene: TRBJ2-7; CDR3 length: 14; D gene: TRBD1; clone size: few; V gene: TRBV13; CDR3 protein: CASTLTGGAYEQYF; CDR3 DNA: TGTGCCAGCACATTGACAGGGGGAGCCTACGAGCAGTACTTC
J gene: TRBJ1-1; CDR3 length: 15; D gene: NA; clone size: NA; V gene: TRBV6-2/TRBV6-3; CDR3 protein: CASSYGIRTEKEAFF; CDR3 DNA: TGTGCCAGCAGTTACGGGATCAGGACGGAAAAGGAAGCTTTCTTT
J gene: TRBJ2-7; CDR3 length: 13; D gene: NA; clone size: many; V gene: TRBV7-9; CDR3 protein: CASSLDPSYEQYF; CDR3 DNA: TGTGCCAGCAGCTTGGACCCTTCCTACGAGCAGTACTTC
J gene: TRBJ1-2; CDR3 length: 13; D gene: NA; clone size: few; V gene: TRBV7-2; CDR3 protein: CASSLEGSLGYTF; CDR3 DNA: TGTGCCAGCAGTTTGGAGGGATCTTTAGGCTACACCTTC
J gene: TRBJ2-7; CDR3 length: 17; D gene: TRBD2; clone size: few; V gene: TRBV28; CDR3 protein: CASSMSLSGASSYEQYF; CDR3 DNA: TGTGCCAGCAGTATGTCCCTTAGCGGGGCAAGCTCCTACGAGCAGTACTTC